This T cell receptor beta chain was sequenced during a study of blood T cell repertoires in COVID-19. Overall study: Specimens from acute and convalescent COVID-19 originated in the United States, Italy and Spain. T cells, B-cell-depleted T cells, or PBMCs supplied cDNA or gDNA.

This CDR3 is 15 amino acids long. CDR1 is MGHRA, CDR2 YSYEKL, per germline. Between the trimmed V and J ends, which lost 2 bases and 2 bases, there was a span of 13 bases. Only a few counts were recorded for this clone. Original processing notes: Nucleated cell number was recorded as an estimate derived from reference gene primer amplification. Profiling relied on immunoSEQ multiplex PCR, and the TCRdb table lists in-frame clones only, not all of them. That table gives V, J and clone size, and the DNA gave D and trimming. The table includes 180,000 or so clones, 85% detected once. A Seattle source enrolled patients during active infection and followed them longitudinally.

The clonotype comes from a person aged 70 to 80 with COVID-19, enrolled during active disease. The chain carries TRBV4-1 and TRBJ2-7; possibly TRBD1 for D (6 bases). Input material: peripheral blood. The CDR3 coding sequence is TGCGCCAGCAGCCAATGGACAGACCCTACCTACGAGCAGTACTTC. This sequence encodes CASSQWTDPTYEQYF.